In this sample, the clone carrying this T cell receptor (beta chain) turned up once. Trimming took off 1 base at V and 2 bases at J, with 21 bases between the two ends. The length of the CDR3 is 19 residues. Germline-derived CDR1 and CDR2 are MGHRA and YSYEKL. The patients had HPV-negative, locally advanced oral cavity squamous cell carcinoma. This record comes from a study of neoadjuvant anti-PD-1 for oral cavity cancer. For the study at large: Patients without progression received a fourth nivolumab dose around day 43, then surgical resection on days 50-56.

Six replicates per PBMC sample, mostly from about 460 ng of genomic DNA. Measured with immunoSEQ multiplex PCR; TCRdb has only the in-frame clones, and not every one. The data contain approximately 74,000 clones, approximately 80% of them singletons. V gene TRBV4-1 combines with J gene TRBJ1-5, with D maybe TRBD1 (6 bases). Here the sequenced sample was PBMCs, taken before nivolumab (anti-PD-1) treatment. This clonotype was sampled from a person between 35 and 79 years old with oral cavity squamous cell carcinoma. As DNA, the CDR3 is TGCGCCAGCAGCCAAGTACCGGGGGGGCCTGGGCACGGCAATCAGCCCCAGCATTTT. It is translated as CASSQVPGGPGHGNQPQHF.